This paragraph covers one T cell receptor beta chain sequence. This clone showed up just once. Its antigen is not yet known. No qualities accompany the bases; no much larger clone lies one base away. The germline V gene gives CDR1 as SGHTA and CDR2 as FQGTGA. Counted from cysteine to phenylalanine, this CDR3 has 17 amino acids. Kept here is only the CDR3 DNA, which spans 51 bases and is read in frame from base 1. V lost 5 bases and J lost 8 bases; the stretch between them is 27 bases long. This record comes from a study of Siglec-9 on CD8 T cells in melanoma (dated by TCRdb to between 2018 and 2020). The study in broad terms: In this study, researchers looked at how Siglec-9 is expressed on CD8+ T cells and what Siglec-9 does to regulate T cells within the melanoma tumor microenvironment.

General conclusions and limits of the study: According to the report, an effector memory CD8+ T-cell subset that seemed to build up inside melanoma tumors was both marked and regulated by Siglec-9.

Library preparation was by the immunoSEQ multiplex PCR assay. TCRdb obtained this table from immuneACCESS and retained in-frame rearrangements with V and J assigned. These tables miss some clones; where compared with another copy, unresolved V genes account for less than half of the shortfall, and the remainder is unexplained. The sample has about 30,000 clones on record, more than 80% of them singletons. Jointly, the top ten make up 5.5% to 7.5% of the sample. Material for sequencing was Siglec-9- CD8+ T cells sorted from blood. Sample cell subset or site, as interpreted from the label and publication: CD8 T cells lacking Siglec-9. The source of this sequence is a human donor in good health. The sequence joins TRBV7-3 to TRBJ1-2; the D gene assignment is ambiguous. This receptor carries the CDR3 CASSPAPGSLGYGGYTF. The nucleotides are TGTGCCAGCAGCCCCGCTCCTGGAAGCCTGGGCTATGGGGGCTACACCTTC.